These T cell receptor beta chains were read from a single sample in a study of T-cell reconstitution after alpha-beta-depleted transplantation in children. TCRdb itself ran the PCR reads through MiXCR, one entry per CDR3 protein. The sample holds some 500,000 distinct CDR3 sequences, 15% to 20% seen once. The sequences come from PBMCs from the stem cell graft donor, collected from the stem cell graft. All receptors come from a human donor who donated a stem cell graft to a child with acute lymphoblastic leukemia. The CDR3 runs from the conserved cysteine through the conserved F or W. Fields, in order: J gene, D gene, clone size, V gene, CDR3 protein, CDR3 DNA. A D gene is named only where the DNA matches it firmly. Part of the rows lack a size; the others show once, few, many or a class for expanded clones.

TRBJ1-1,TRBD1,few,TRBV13,CASSLGMTGALNTEAFF,TGTGCCAGCAGCTTAGGTATGACAGGGGCTTTGAACACTGAAGCTTTCTTT
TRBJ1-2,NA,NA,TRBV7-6,CASSLEPGLFGYTF,TGTGCCAGCAGCTTAGAACCGGGTCTTTTTGGCTACACCTTC
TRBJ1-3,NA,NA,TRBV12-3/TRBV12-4,CASSLSTRGNTIYF,TGTGCCAGCAGTTTATCAACCCGTGGAAACACCATATATTTT
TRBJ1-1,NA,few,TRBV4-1,CASSQDGRGYTEAFF,TGCGCCAGCAGCCAAGACGGCCGGGGGTACACTGAAGCTTTCTTT
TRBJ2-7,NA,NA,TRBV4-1,CASSPPLGGDLYEQYF,TGCGCCAGCAGCCCCCCTTTGGGTGGGGACCTCTACGAGCAGTACTTC
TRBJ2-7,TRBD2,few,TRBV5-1,CASSLSGSDYEQYF,TGCGCCAGCAGCTTAAGCGGGAGTGACTACGAGCAGTACTTC
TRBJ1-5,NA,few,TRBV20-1,CSARGHQPQHF,TGCAGTGCTAGAGGACATCAGCCCCAGCATTTT
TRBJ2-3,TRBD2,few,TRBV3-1,CASSQDMRERTDTQYF,TGTGCCAGCAGCCAAGATATGCGGGAGCGTACAGATACGCAGTATTTT
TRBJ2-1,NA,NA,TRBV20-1,CSVPVGDSEQFF,TGCAGTGTACCGGTGGGAGACAGTGAGCAGTTCTTC
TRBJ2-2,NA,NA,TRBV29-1,CSAGHNTGELFF,TGCAGCGCGGGACACAACACCGGGGAGCTGTTTTTT
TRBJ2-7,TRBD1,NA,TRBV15,CATSRDLGTASYEQYF,TGTGCCACCAGCAGAGATCTCGGGACAGCCTCCTACGAGCAGTACTTC
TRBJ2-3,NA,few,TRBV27,CASSPFSGVSTDTQYF,TGTGCCAGCAGTCCTTTTAGCGGAGTAAGCACAGATACGCAGTATTTT